This TCR beta chain was retrieved from a study of T cells in Graves' hyperthyroidism and ophthalmopathy. Findings and limits, study-wide: Stable hyperthyroidism was separated from ophthalmopathy by a model based on 13 V-J features.

Amplification of TCR beta CDR3 regions used RNA as the template. A set of HTBI primers served as the primers for a first-round RT-PCR of the TCR CDR3. TCRdb called the multiplex PCR reads again in MiXCR, with one record for every CDR3 protein. Counted here are some 460,000 distinct CDR3 sequences, 15% to 18% occurring once; the ten biggest clones make up 12% to 15%. This clonotype was found many times. What it binds is not known. This CDR3 region has 17 residues. The V segment lost 0 bases and the J segment 1 base; nucleotides outside the gene matches: 4. The V gene's germline CDR1 is DFQATT and CDR2 SNEGSKA (reference sequence).

The rearrangement joins TRBV20-1 to TRBJ1-6, with 9 bases fitting TRBD1. The sample comprised blood. The sequence derives from a woman aged 18-29 years with Graves' hyperthyroidism. The CDR3 DNA sequence: TGCAGTGCTAGAGATGGCGGGACAGGGTCCTATAATTCACCCCTCCACTTT. Protein product: CSARDGGTGSYNSPLHF.